The 13 T cell receptor beta chains in this list originate from one sample, sequenced in a study of T cell changes during pregnancy in multiple sclerosis. Using immunoSEQ multiplex PCR, the repertoire was profiled, and TCRdb retains in-frame clones only, with some absent. Of fewer than 65,000 clones listed, roughly nine tenths are singletons. The specimen was peripheral blood, collected before pregnancy. The receptors shown here come from a female donor with multiple sclerosis, enrolled in a pregnancy study.

Comment on this clone: The sample has other DNA sequences that encode this CDR3 too. The gene calls are TRBV2 and TRBJ1-2, with D uncertain. V shed 4 bases and J shed 2 bases, with 8 bases lying between them. Germline V gene sequence: CDR1 SNHLY, CDR2 FYNNEI. There are 13 residues in the CDR3. The DNA of the CDR3 is TGTGCCAGCAGTGGGGAGGTAAACTATGGCTACACCTTC. Amino acid sequence: CASSGEVNYGYTF. Complete variable domain (other parts from reference TRBV2 and TRBJ1-2): EPEVTQTPSHQVTQMGQEVILRCVPISNHLYFYWYRQILGQKVEFLVSFYNNEISEKSEIFDDQFSVERPDGSNFTLKIRSTKLEDSAMYFCASSGEVNYGYTFGSGTRLTVV.

The genes are TRBV6-6 and TRBJ2-1; unclear D gene. V lost 7 bases and J 4 bases, leaving 8 bases between the germline ends. Germline V gene data show CDR1 as MNHNY and CDR2 as SVGAGI (reference sequence). The CDR3 is 12 residues long. DNA of the CDR3: TGTGCCAGCAACGGAGCGTACAATGAGCAGTTCTTC. It translates to CASNGAYNEQFF.

The genes are TRBV19 and TRBJ1-1; weak D call: TRBD1 (5 bases). Trimming removed 9 bases from V and 6 bases from J, with 17 bases in between. Per the germline V gene, CDR1 is LNHDA and CDR2 is SQIVND (reference sequence). The CDR3 length is 13 residues. CDR3 loop: CASDQGRVSEAFF. DNA for the CDR3: TGTGCCAGCGATCAGGGTCGGGTCTCTGAAGCTTTCTTT.

The chain has TRBV5-4 and TRBJ2-3; 10 bases fit TRBD1. In germline, CDR1 is SGHNT, CDR2 YYREEE (reference sequence). CDR3 length equals 16 residues. The V and J ends lost 0 bases and 4 bases, in that order; junction bases with no gene match: 5. The CDR3 sequence: CASSLGPGQGSDTQYF. The CDR3 DNA reads TGTGCCAGCAGCTTGGGCCCGGGACAGGGGTCAGATACGCAGTATTTT.

The chain joins TRBV4-1 to TRBJ2-7, with 9 bases matching TRBD1. Germline CDR1 MGHRA, CDR2 YSYEKL. The ends lost 4 bases at V and 3 bases at J; junction bases unmatched: 7. The CDR3 sequence is 15 residues long. The CDR3 reads CASSLWDRADYEQYF. The CDR3 DNA sequence: TGCGCCAGCAGCCTATGGGACAGGGCGGACTACGAGCAGTACTTC.

The chain couples TRBV6-1 to TRBJ2-7, with 7 bases aligning to TRBD1. With V trimmed by 6 bases and J by 6 bases, 14 bases remained unmatched. The CDR3 sequence is 15 residues long. CDR1 is MNHNS, CDR2 SASEGT, per germline. CDR3 protein: CASRTDRSGISEQYF. The CDR3, as DNA: TGTGCCAGCAGAACGGACAGGTCGGGGATCTCCGAGCAGTACTTC.

The rearrangement uses TRBV9 and TRBJ1-4; 9 bases match TRBD1. V lost 2 bases to trimming and J lost 2 bases; unmatched junction nucleotides: 4. The length of the CDR3 is 16 residues. Germline V gene lookup returns CDR1 SGDLS and CDR2 YYNGEE. The CDR3 DNA reads as TGTGCCAGCAGCGTTGGGACAGGGAGGACTAATGAAAAACTGTTTTTT. This codes for CASSVGTGRTNEKLFF.

The rearrangement joins TRBV5-1 to TRBJ1-6; no clear D gene. Germline V gene sequence: CDR1 SGHRS, CDR2 YFSETQ. The CDR3 covers 14 residues. V gave up 0 bases and J gave up 10 bases, with 11 bases separating them. CDR3 region: CASSLDSVISPLHF. CDR3 nucleotides: TGCGCCAGCAGCTTGGACTCCGTAATCTCACCCCTCCACTTT.

V gene TRBV9 combines with J gene TRBJ1-1, with 9 positions matching TRBD1. V shed 3 bases, J shed 5 bases, and the junction held 8 bases outside the gene matches. Germline V gives CDR1 SGDLS, CDR2 YYNGEE. The CDR3 extends over 15 amino acids. This chain's CDR3 is CASSADGQGRTEAFF. CDR3 nucleotide sequence: TGTGCCAGCAGCGCCGACGGACAGGGGAGGACTGAAGCTTTCTTT. Supplemented by reference TRBV9 and TRBJ1-1, the full variable domain reads DSGVTQTPKHLITATGQRVTLRCSPRSGDLSVYWYQQSLDQGLQFLIQYYNGEERAKGNILERFSAQQFPDLHSELNLSSLELGDSALYFCASSADGQGRTEAFFGQGTRLTVV.

The V and J genes are TRBV28 and TRBJ1-2; the D gene is possibly TRBD1 (6 bases). The V gene lost 2 bases and the J gene lost 6 bases, with 16 bases spanning the gap. The CDR3 runs to 15 residues. In germline, CDR1 is MDHEN, CDR2 SYDVKM. The chain's CDR3 is CASSLRPGAFNGYTF. DNA for the CDR3: TGTGCCAGCAGTTTAAGGCCAGGGGCCTTTAATGGCTACACCTTC.

About this clone: The junction departs from the called germline gene at one end, perhaps through a read error. V usage is TRBV15 and J usage is TRBJ2-5; TRBD2 matches at 7 bases. Germline V lookup: CDR1 LNHNV, CDR2 YYDKDF (reference sequence). There are 11 residues in the CDR3. Written as DNA, the CDR3 is TGTGCCACCGGTTCATCTAGCGGCCTCCACTTC. Encoded protein: CATGSSSGLHF.

A single count supports this clone. The chain joins TRBV5-6 to TRBJ2-1; 8 bases map to TRBD1. The length of the CDR3 is 14 residues. V lost 5 bases, J lost 6 bases, and 7 bases stayed unmatched. Germline values: CDR1 SGHDT, CDR2 YYEEEE. The CDR3 region has the DNA TGTGCCAGCAGATCCGGGACAGGCGTCAATGAGCAGTTCTTC. It yields the protein CASRSGTGVNEQFF.

This clone showed up just a few times. V usage is TRBV7-6 and J usage is TRBJ2-7; 11 bases align to TRBD2. The CDR3 sequence is 15 residues long. Germline CDR1 SGHVS, CDR2 FNYEAQ. V trimming: 3 bases; J trimming: 2 bases; junction bases outside the gene matches: 3. Here the CDR3 reads CASSFTSGGPYEQYF. Here the CDR3 DNA reads TGTGCCAGCAGCTTTACTAGCGGGGGCCCCTACGAGCAGTACTTC.